The clone carrying this T cell receptor (beta chain) appeared many times. The record originates from a study of molecular identifiers for immune sequencing clone quantification. As previously described, bulk TCR libraries were made using listed TCR primers. TCRdb called the PCR reads again in MiXCR, with one record for every CDR3 protein. The table lists nearly 650,000 distinct CDR3 sequences, about 25% of them singletons. The CDR3 is 12 amino acids. Germline CDR1 and CDR2: SQVTM and ANQGSEA. Trimming took off 4 bases at V and 4 bases at J, with 11 bases between the two ends. Researchers sorted naive CD8 T cells as cells that were CD8+CD4-CCR7+CD45RA+.

Specimen: naive CD8+ T cells from blood, with Jurkat cell RNA spiked in. The subset here: FACS-sorted CD8+CD4-CCR7+CD45RA+ naive T cells. The sequence derives from a human donor in good health. Some libraries in this study had Jurkat cell RNA spiked in. This chain links TRBV29-1 with TRBJ2-7; no reliable D call. CDR3 loop: CSVVKGPYEQYF. The CDR3 DNA reads TGCAGCGTTGTCAAGGGCCCGTACGAGCAGTACTTC.